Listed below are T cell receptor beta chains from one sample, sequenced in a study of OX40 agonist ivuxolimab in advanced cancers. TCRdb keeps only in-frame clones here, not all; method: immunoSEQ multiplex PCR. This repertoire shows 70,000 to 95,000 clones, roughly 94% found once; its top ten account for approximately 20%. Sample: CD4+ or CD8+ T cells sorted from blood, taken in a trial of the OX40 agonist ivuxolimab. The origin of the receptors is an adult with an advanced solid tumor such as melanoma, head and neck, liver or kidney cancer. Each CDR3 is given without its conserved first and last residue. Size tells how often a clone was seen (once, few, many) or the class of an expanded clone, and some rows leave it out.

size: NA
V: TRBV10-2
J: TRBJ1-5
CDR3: ASTPGNQPQH

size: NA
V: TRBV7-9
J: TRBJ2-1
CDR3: ASSLRAGHKEQF

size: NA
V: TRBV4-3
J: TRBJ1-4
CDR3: ASSRTSGGFNEKLF

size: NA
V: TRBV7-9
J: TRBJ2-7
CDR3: ASSLVGVVSEQY

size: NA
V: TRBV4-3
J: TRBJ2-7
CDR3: ASSQDLGAGYEQY

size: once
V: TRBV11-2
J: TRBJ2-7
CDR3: ASSSAGTAGGEQY

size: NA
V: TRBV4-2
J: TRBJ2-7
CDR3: ASSPITSGRSYEQY

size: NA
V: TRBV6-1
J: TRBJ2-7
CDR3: ASNGGDYEQY

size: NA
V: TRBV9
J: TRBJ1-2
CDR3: ASSVGGLSGYT

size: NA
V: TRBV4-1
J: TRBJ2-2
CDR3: ASSQGENTGELF

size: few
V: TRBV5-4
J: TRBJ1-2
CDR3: ASSLTGVDGYT

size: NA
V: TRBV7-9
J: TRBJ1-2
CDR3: ASRSTGVDGYT

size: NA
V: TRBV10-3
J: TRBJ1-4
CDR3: AISAGTEDEKLF

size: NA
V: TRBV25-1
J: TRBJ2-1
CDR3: ASSELGAGGLDEQF

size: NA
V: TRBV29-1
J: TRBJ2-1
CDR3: SVPYLRDEQF

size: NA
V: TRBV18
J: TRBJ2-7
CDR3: ASSPASGSYEQY

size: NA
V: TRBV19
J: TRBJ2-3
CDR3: ASSISGGQGAADTQY

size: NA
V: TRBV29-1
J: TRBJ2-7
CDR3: SVEDGTSGGYEQY

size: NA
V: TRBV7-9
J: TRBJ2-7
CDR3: ASSPYLDRGFDEQY

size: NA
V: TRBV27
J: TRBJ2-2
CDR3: ASSLIGGNTGELF

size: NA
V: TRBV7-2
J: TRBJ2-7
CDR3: ASSSTGLEQY

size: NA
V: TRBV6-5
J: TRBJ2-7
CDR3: ASSYGTVEQY